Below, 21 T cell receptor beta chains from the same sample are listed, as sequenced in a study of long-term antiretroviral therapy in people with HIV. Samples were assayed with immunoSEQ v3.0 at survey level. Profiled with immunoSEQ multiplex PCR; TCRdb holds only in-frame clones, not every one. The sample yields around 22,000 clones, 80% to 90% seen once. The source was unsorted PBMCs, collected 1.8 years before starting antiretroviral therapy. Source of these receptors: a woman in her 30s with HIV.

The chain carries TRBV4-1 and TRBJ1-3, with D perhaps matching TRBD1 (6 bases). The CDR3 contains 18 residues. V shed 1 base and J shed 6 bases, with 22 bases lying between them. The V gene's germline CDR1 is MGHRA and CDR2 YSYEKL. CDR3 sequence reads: CASSQGGTKLVGENTIYF. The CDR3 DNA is TGCGCCAGCAGCCAAGGAGGGACAAAATTAGTTGGCGAAAACACCATATATTTT.

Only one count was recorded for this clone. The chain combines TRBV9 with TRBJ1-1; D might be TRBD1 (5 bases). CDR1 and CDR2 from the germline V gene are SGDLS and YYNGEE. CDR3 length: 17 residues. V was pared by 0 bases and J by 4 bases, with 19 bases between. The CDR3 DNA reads TGTGCCAGCAGCGTAGATGGGAGGACACCCCTGGGCACTGAAGCTTTCTTT. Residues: CASSVDGRTPLGTEAFF.

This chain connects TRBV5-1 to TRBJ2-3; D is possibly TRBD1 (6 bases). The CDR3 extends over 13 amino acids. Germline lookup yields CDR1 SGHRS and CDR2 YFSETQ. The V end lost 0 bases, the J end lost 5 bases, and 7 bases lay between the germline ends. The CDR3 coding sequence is TGCGCCAGCAGCTTGGGGGACAAAGATACGCAGTATTTT. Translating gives CASSLGDKDTQYF.

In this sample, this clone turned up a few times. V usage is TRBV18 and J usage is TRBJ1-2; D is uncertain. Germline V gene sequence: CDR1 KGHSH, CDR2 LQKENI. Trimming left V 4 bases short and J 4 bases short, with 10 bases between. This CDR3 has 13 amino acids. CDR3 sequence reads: CASSLESAYGYTF. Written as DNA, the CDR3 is TGTGCCAGCTCACTCGAGAGTGCCTATGGCTACACCTTC.

The CDR3 here is CASSQDGAGQPQHF. In DNA form, the CDR3 reads TGTGCCAGCAGCCAAGACGGCGCCGGTCAGCCCCAGCATTTT. V gene TRBV14 combines with J gene TRBJ1-5, with D unresolved. Germline V CDR1 and CDR2: SGHDN, FVKESK. The ends were cut back, 0 bases at V and 6 bases at J, with 9 bases in the middle. The CDR3 is made up of 14 amino acids.

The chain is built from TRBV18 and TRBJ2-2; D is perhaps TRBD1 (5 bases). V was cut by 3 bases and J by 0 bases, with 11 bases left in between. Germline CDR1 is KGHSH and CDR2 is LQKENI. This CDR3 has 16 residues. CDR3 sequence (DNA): TGTGCCAGCTCACCCAGGGCGGACGCGAACACCGGGGAGCTGTTTTTT. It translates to CASSPRADANTGELFF.

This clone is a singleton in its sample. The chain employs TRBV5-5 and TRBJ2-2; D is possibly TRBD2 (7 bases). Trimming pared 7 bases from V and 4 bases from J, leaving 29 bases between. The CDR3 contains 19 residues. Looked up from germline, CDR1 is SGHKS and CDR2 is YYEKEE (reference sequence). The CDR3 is CASLESLEGGAAATGELFF. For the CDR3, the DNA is TGTGCCAGCTTGGAGTCTCTCGAGGGGGGGGCTGCAGCCACCGGGGAGCTGTTTTTT.

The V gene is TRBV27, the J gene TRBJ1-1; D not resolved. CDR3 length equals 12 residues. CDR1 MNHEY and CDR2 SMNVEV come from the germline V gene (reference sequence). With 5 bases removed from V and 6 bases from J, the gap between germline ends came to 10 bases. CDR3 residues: CASSPPRAEAFF. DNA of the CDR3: TGTGCCAGCAGTCCCCCGCGAGCTGAAGCTTTCTTT.

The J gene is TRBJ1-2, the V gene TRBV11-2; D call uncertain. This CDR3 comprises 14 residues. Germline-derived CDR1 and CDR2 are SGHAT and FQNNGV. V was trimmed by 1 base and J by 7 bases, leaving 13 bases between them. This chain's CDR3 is CASSLAGPSSGYTF. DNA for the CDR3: TGTGCCAGCAGCTTAGCTGGACCGTCCTCTGGCTACACCTTC.

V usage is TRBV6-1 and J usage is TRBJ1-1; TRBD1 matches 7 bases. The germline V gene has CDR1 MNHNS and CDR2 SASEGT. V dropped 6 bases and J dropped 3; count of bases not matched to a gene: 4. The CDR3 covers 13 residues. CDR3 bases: TGTGCCAGCAGCAGAACAGGGGACACTGAAGCTTTCTTT. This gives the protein CASSRTGDTEAFF.

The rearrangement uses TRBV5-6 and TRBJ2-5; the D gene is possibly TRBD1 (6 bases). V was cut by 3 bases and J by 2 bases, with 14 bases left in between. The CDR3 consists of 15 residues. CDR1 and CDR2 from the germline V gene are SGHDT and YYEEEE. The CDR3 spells CASSSRGLKQETQYF. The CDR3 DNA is TGTGCCAGCAGCTCGAGGGGGTTGAAACAAGAGACCCAGTACTTC.

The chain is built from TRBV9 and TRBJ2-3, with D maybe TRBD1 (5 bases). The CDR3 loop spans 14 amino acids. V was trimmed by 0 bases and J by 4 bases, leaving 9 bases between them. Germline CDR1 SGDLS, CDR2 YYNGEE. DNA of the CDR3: TGTGCCAGCAGCGTAGTGGAAGGGGCAGATACGCAGTATTTT. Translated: CASSVVEGADTQYF.

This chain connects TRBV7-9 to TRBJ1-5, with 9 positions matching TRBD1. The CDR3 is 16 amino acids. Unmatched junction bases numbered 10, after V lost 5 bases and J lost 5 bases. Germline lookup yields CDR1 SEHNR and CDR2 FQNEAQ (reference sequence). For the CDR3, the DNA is TGTGCCAGCAGCCCAACCAATACAGGGGGCGATCAGCCCCAGCATTTT. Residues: CASSPTNTGGDQPQHF.

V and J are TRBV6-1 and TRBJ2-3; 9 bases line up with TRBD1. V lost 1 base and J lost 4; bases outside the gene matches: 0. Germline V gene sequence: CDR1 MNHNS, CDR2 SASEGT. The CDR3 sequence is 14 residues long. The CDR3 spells CASSEGQGADTQYF. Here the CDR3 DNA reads TGTGCCAGCAGTGAAGGACAGGGGGCAGATACGCAGTATTTT.

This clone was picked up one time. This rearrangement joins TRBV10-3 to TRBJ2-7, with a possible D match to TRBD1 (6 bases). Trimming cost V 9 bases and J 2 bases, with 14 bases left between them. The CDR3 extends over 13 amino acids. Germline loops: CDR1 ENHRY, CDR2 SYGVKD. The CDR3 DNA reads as TGTGCCATTGCTTCGGGACAACCCTACGAGCAGTACTTC. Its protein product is CAIASGQPYEQYF.

The CDR3 DNA reads as TGTGCCAGTGACCCCGAGGCAGGAGTTCAGCCCCAGCATTTT. The encoded protein is CASDPEAGVQPQHF. The J gene is TRBJ1-5, the V gene TRBV19, with unresolved D. V was cut by 8 bases and J by 6 bases, with 17 bases left in between. Germline CDR1 is LNHDA and CDR2 is SQIVND (reference sequence). The CDR3 totals 14 residues. Based on the CDR3 plus reference TRBV19 and TRBJ1-5, the full variable domain is DGGITQSPKYLFRKEGQNVTLSCEQNLNHDAMYWYRQDPGQGLRLIYYSQIVNDFQKGDIAEGYSVSREKKESFPLTVTSAQKNPTAFYLCASDPEAGVQPQHFGDGTRLSIL.

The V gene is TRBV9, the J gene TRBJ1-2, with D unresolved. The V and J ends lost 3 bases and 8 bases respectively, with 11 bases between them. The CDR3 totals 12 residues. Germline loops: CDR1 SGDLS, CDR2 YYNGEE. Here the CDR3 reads CASSDRGLGYTF. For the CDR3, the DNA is TGTGCCAGCAGCGATCGCGGGCTAGGCTACACCTTC.

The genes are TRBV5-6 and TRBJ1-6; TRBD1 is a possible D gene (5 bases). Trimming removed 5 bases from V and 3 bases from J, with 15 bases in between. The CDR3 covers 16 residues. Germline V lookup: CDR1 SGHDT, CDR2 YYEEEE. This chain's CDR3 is CASRASLQGYNSPLHF. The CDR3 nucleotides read TGTGCCAGCAGGGCGTCACTCCAGGGCTATAATTCACCCCTCCACTTT.

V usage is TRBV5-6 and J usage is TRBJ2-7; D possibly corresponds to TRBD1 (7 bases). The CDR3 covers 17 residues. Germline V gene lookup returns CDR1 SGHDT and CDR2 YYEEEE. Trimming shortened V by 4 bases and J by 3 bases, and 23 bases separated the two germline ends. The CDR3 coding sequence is TGTGCCAGCAGCCCCTGGACTGGCGGGACAGACTACTACGAGCAGTACTTC. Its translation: CASSPWTGGTDYYEQYF.

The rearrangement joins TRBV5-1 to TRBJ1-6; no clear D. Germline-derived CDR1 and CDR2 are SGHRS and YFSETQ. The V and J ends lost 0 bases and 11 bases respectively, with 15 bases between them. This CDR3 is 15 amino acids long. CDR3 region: CASSLGVGPQAPLHF. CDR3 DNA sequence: TGCGCCAGCAGCTTGGGTGTCGGCCCTCAAGCACCCCTCCACTTT.

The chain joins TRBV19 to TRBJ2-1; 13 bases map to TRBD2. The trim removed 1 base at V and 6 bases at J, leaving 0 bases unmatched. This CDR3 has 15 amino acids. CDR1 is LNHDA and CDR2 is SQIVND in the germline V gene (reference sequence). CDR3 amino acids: CASSIGTSGGNEQFF. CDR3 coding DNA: TGTGCCAGTAGTATAGGGACTAGCGGGGGCAATGAGCAGTTCTTC. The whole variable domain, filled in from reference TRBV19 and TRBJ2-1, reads DGGITQSPKYLFRKEGQNVTLSCEQNLNHDAMYWYRQDPGQGLRLIYYSQIVNDFQKGDIAEGYSVSREKKESFPLTVTSAQKNPTAFYLCASSIGTSGGNEQFFGPGTRLTVL.